Below, 21 T cell receptor beta chains from the same sample are listed, as sequenced in a study of shared clonotypes between healthy human individuals. Libraries were prepared by immunoSEQ multiplex PCR; TCRdb keeps only in-frame clonotypes and omits some of them. The table has approximately 1,000,000 clones, 77% seen once. The sample comprised memory CD4+ T cells from PBMCs. The subset here: CD45RA-negative fraction. The receptors come from a man younger than 30 in good health. Some clones in this sample may be carry-over from other donors' samples.

The chain employs TRBV5-4 and TRBJ2-2; D uncertain. From germline, CDR1 is SGHNT and CDR2 YYREEE (reference sequence). Trimming cost V 0 bases and J 2 bases, with 8 bases left between them. The CDR3 covers 15 residues. CDR3 amino acids: CASSLGAGNTGELFF. The DNA for the CDR3 is TGTGCCAGCAGCTTGGGCGCAGGTAACACCGGGGAGCTGTTTTTT.

The genes are TRBV28 and TRBJ2-5, with 9 nucleotides matching TRBD1. The CDR3 totals 16 residues. J was trimmed by 0 bases and V by 6 bases; bases with no gene match: 8. Looked up from germline, CDR1 is MDHEN and CDR2 is SYDVKM. The DNA of the CDR3 is TGTGCCAGCAGAAGGACAGGGGCCACGTACCAAGAGACCCAGTACTTC. It translates to CASRRTGATYQETQYF. Variable domain in full (rest from reference TRBV28 and TRBJ2-5): DVKVTQSSRYLVKRTGEKVFLECVQDMDHENMFWYRQDPGLGLRLIYFSYDVKMKEKGDIPEGYSVSREKKERFSLILESASTNQTSMYLCASRRTGATYQETQYFGPGTRLLVL.

Regarding this clone: This sequence may be a read error, since a much larger clone differs from it by one base. The conserved final phenylalanine or tryptophan is absent from the CDR3, which likely points to a read error. The gene calls are TRBV19 and TRBJ2-7; TRBD1 agrees at 11 bases. V gave up 5 bases and J gave up 1 base; unmatched junction bases: 7. The V gene's germline CDR1 is LNHDA and CDR2 SQIVND (reference sequence). CDR3 size: 16 residues. This chain's CDR3 is CASSVTGTGGSYEQYL. In nucleotides, the CDR3 is TGTGCCAGTAGTGTCACCGGGACAGGGGGTTCCTACGAGCAGTACCTC.

The V and J genes are TRBV28 and TRBJ1-2; D is unclear. Germline V CDR1 and CDR2: MDHEN, SYDVKM. The CDR3 is made up of 18 amino acids. V lost 6 bases and J lost 3, with 26 bases in between. CDR3 region: CASSSPGLPQNRDYGYTF. In nucleotides, the CDR3 is TGTGCCAGCAGCTCCCCCGGATTACCACAGAACCGGGACTATGGCTACACCTTC.

This chain links TRBV2 with TRBJ2-2; 11 positions agree with TRBD1. The CDR3 is made up of 15 amino acids. Germline assignment: CDR1 SNHLY and CDR2 FYNNEI. Losses at the gene ends were 8 bases for V and 5 bases for J; bases not matched to a gene: 7. This chain's CDR3 is CASQIGTGGTGELFF. The CDR3 nucleotides read TGTGCCAGCCAGATCGGGACAGGGGGAACCGGGGAGCTGTTTTTT.

This clone was found many times. V is TRBV7-8 and J is TRBJ1-5; D gene unclear. Germline CDR1 is SGHVS and CDR2 is FQNEAQ. Trimming removed 9 bases at V and 5 bases at J, with 14 bases between. The CDR3 spans 13 residues. CDR3 loop: CASRSGIHQPQHF. Here the CDR3 DNA reads TGTGCCAGTAGGTCCGGGATTCATCAGCCCCAGCATTTT.

As concerns this clone: The identical CDR3 is also encoded by other nucleotide sequences in the sample. The chain carries TRBV20-1 and TRBJ1-2; D unclear. The germline V gene has CDR1 DFQATT and CDR2 SNEGSKA (reference sequence). This CDR3 is built from 11 residues. V was cut by 1 base and J by 2 bases, with 2 bases left in between. The CDR3 region has the DNA TGCAGTGCTAGAGTCAACTATGGCTACACCTTC. Amino acids: CSARVNYGYTF.

The rearrangement links TRBV28 to TRBJ2-2; 10 bases align to TRBD2. Germline-derived CDR1 and CDR2 are MDHEN and SYDVKM. CDR3 size: 14 residues. V shed 6 bases, J shed 7 bases, and the junction held 5 bases outside the gene matches. CDR3 protein: CASRLAGVLGELFF. CDR3 bases: TGTGCCAGCAGGCTAGCGGGAGTACTCGGGGAGCTGTTTTTT.

J is TRBJ2-2 and V is TRBV7-8; TRBD2 agrees at 10 bases. The CDR3 runs 19 residues. Trimming took 2 bases from V and 5 from J; bases not matched to a gene: 14. Germline CDR1 is SGHVS and CDR2 is FQNEAQ. The CDR3 here is CASSLPSGRAGRRTGELFF. The DNA of the CDR3 is TGTGCCAGCAGCTTACCCAGCGGGAGGGCCGGAAGACGGACCGGGGAGCTGTTTTTT.

The CDR3 loop reads CASSEGHARGEQYF. CDR3 nucleotides: TGTGCCAGCAGTGAAGGGCATGCCCGGGGGGAGCAGTACTTC. The chain carries TRBV2 and TRBJ2-7, with D possibly being TRBD2 (6 bases). Germline V CDR1 and CDR2: SNHLY, FYNNEI. The CDR3 sequence is 14 residues long. V was shortened by 1 base and J by 7 bases, with 14 bases between the two germline ends.

V usage is TRBV2 and J usage is TRBJ2-3; TRBD2 aligns across 13 bases. The CDR3 is made up of 15 amino acids. V was pared by 6 bases and J by 4 bases, with 4 bases of the junction left unmatched. The germline V gene has CDR1 SNHLY and CDR2 FYNNEI. CDR3 DNA: TGTGCCAGCAGATTACTAGCGGGAGGGGCAGATACGCAGTATTTT. This gives the protein CASRLLAGGADTQYF.

This sequence joins TRBV19 and TRBJ2-2; 7 bases match TRBD1. CDR3 length equals 14 residues. CDR1 is LNHDA, CDR2 SQIVND, per germline (reference sequence). Trimming took 7 bases from V and 3 from J; bases not matched to a gene: 5. CDR3 coding DNA: TGTGCCAGTAAGGTCGGGACAGACACCGGGGAGCTGTTTTTT. As protein: CASKVGTDTGELFF.

The chain links TRBV4-3 to TRBJ2-7; TRBD1 aligns across 7 bases. The CDR3 runs 14 residues. Germline V gives CDR1 LGHNA, CDR2 YSLEER. The V and J ends lost 4 bases and 5 bases, in that order; junction bases with no gene match: 8. For the CDR3, the DNA is TGCGCCAGCAGCCTGCGGACAGGACTCGACGAGCAGTACTTC. It specifies CASSLRTGLDEQYF.

The chain couples TRBV14 to TRBJ1-1; D uncertain. The germline V and J ends were trimmed by 4 bases and 1 base, with 10 bases remaining between them. The CDR3 runs to 14 residues. Germline V gives CDR1 SGHDN, CDR2 FVKESK. CDR3 residues: CASSPLVRNTEAFF. The CDR3 coding sequence is TGTGCCAGCAGCCCCCTCGTAAGGAACACTGAAGCTTTCTTT.

The V call is TRBV29-1, the J call TRBJ1-2, with D tentatively TRBD1 (5 bases). The V gene's germline CDR1 is SQVTM and CDR2 ANQGSEA. CDR3 size: 12 residues. Deletions cut 7 bases from V and 5 bases from J, with 14 bases between. Here the CDR3 reads CSGGVGKYGYTF. The CDR3 DNA follows: TGCAGCGGAGGGGTGGGAAAGTATGGCTACACCTTC.

The CDR3 DNA reads as TGCGCCAGCAGCCCTCGGAGGGCGCAGGGTACTGAAGCTTTCTTT. Protein: CASSPRRAQGTEAFF. The genes are TRBV4-1 and TRBJ1-1; the D gene is possibly TRBD1 (5 bases). The V gene's germline CDR1 is MGHRA and CDR2 YSYEKL. V lost 4 bases and J 5 bases, leaving 17 bases between the germline ends. The CDR3 contains 15 residues.

CDR3 sequence: CASSADGVKGFF. CDR3 nucleotide sequence: TGTGCCAGCAGCGCCGACGGGGTAAAGGGGTTCTTC. The chain is built from TRBV7-9 and TRBJ2-1, with D perhaps matching TRBD2 (5 bases). Germline V lookup: CDR1 SEHNR, CDR2 FQNEAQ (reference sequence). The germline V and J ends were trimmed by 5 bases and 15 bases, with 17 bases remaining between them. This CDR3 is built from 12 residues.

This clone was seen repeatedly, ten times or more. The rearrangement links TRBV11-2 to TRBJ1-1; no clear D. Germline values: CDR1 SGHAT, CDR2 FQNNGV. This CDR3 has 13 amino acids. Deletions cut 5 bases from V and 1 base from J, with 8 bases between. CDR3 in amino acids: CASSAQTNTEAFF. The CDR3 DNA sequence: TGTGCCAGCAGCGCCCAGACGAACACTGAAGCTTTCTTT.

V usage is TRBV5-6 and J usage is TRBJ2-5; TRBD1 matches at 8 bases. V dropped 4 bases and J dropped 2; count of bases not matched to a gene: 10. This CDR3 comprises 16 residues. Looked up from germline, CDR1 is SGHDT and CDR2 is YYEEEE. The CDR3 sequence is CASSPDPGQGQETQYF. The CDR3 DNA reads as TGTGCCAGCAGCCCCGACCCAGGACAGGGACAAGAGACCCAGTACTTC. The full variable domain, in which reference TRBV5-6 and TRBJ2-5 provide the parts outside the CDR3, is DAGVTQSPTHLIKTRGQQVTLRCSPKSGHDTVSWYQQALGQGPQFIFQYYEEEERQRGNFPDRFSGHQFPNYSSELNVNALLLGDSALYLCASSPDPGQGQETQYFGPGTRLLVL.

This clone showed up just once. The chain combines TRBV7-6 with TRBJ2-1; D might be TRBD1 or TRBD2, each matching 5 bases. The CDR3 covers 13 residues. V was trimmed by 3 bases and J by 10 bases, leaving 13 bases between them. Germline-derived CDR1 and CDR2 are SGHVS and FNYEAQ. CDR3 protein: CASSLGTPWEQFF. CDR3 nucleotide sequence: TGTGCCAGCAGCTTGGGGACGCCGTGGGAGCAGTTCTTC.

The CDR3 nucleotides read TGTGCCAGCAGTTTACTAGCTACCTACGAGCAGTACTTC. Translated: CASSLLATYEQYF. This rearrangement joins TRBV28 to TRBJ2-7; D is perhaps TRBD2 (5 bases). The CDR3 covers 13 residues. Germline assignment: CDR1 MDHEN and CDR2 SYDVKM. Trimming took off 2 bases at V and 2 bases at J, with 7 bases between the two ends.